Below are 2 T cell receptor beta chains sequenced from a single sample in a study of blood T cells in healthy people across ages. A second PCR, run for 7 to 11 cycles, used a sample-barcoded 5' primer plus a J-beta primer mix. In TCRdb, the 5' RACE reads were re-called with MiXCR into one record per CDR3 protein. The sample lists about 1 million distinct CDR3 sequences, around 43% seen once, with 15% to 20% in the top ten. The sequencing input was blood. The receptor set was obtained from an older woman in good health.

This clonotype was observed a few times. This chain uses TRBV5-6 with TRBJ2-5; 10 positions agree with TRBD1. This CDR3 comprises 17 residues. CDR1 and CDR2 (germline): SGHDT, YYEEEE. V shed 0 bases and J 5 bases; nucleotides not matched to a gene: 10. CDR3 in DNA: TGTGCCAGCAGCTTGGTGATGCCGGGACAGGGGAGGGAGACCCAGTACTTC. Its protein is CASSLVMPGQGRETQYF. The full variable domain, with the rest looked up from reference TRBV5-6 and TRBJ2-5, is DAGVTQSPTHLIKTRGQQVTLRCSPKSGHDTVSWYQQALGQGPQFIFQYYEEEERQRGNFPDRFSGHQFPNYSSELNVNALLLGDSALYLCASSLVMPGQGRETQYFGPGTRLLVL.

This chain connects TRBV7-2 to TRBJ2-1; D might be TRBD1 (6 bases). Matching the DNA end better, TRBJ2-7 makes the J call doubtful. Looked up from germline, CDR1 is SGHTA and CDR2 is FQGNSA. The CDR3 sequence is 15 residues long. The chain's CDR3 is CASSSTGNLYNEQYF. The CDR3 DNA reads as TGTGCCAGCAGTTCAACAGGGAACCTCTACAATGAGCAGTACTTC.